The 26 T cell receptor beta chains in this list originate from one sample, sequenced in a study of blood T cell repertoires in COVID-19. Produced via immunoSEQ multiplex PCR; TCRdb's table is partial and in-frame only. Of about 370,000 clones detected, 89% appear once; the ten largest clones hold around 3%. The sequencing input was peripheral blood. The origin of the receptors is a woman aged 25 to 45 with COVID-19, enrolled during active disease.

The gene calls are TRBV6-2 or TRBV6-3 and TRBJ2-2; tentatively, D is TRBD1 (5 bases). The CDR3 is 14 residues long. The V end was cut by 6 bases, the J end by 3 bases, with 11 bases between. Germline V gene sequence: CDR1 MNHEY, CDR2 SVGEGT. This chain's CDR3 is CASSLWGDTGELFF. CDR3 coding DNA: TGTGCCAGCAGCCTATGGGGCGACACCGGGGAGCTGTTTTTT.

The genes are TRBV11-3 and TRBJ1-2, with D unclear. Germline-derived CDR1 and CDR2 are SGHNT and YENEEA. There are 13 residues in the CDR3. The ends were cut back, 5 bases at V and 2 bases at J, with 9 bases in the middle. The CDR3 spells CASSPEANYGYTF. The CDR3 DNA reads TGTGCCAGCAGCCCGGAGGCAAACTATGGCTACACCTTC.

This clone is a singleton in its sample. The CDR3 sequence is CASSASVGLAPRSYEQYV. The DNA for the CDR3 is TGTGCCAGCAGCGCCAGTGTCGGACTAGCTCCAAGGTCCTACGAGCAGTACGTC. The chain is built from TRBV21-1 and TRBJ2-7; the listed D gene, TRBD2, was not tested against the DNA. TRBV21-1 is termed a pseudogene. This CDR3 has 18 amino acids.

This chain uses TRBV5-8 with TRBJ1-2; possibly TRBD1 for D (6 bases). The V gene's germline CDR1 is SGHTS and CDR2 YDEGEE. The CDR3 covers 14 residues. V was pared by 3 bases and J by 4 bases, with 13 bases between. This CDR3 is CASSWTQGLYGYTF. The CDR3 bases are TGTGCCAGCAGCTGGACACAGGGTCTCTATGGCTACACCTTC.

This chain joins TRBV9 and TRBJ1-2; a possible D gene is TRBD1 (5 bases). Trimming removed 4 bases at V and 7 bases at J, with 26 bases between. Germline V gene data show CDR1 as SGDLS and CDR2 as YYNGEE. CDR3 size: 17 residues. CDR3 protein: CASSQPGTGEWLFGYTF. The CDR3 coding sequence is TGTGCCAGCAGCCAACCCGGGACGGGGGAATGGCTATTTGGCTACACCTTC.

The chain employs TRBV5-6 and TRBJ2-1; 16 bases align to TRBD2. CDR1 and CDR2 (germline): SGHDT, YYEEEE. Trimming removed 5 bases from V and 3 bases from J; junction bases left unmatched: 11. The CDR3 consists of 19 residues. The CDR3 spells CASRNPGLAGGPNYNEQFF. The CDR3 DNA reads TGTGCCAGCAGGAACCCGGGACTAGCGGGAGGGCCCAACTACAATGAGCAGTTCTTC.

The rearrangement uses TRBV19 and TRBJ1-3; no clear D gene. V gave up 6 bases and J gave up 1 base, with 7 bases separating them. CDR3 length equals 13 residues. Germline V lookup: CDR1 LNHDA, CDR2 SQIVND (reference sequence). For the CDR3, the DNA is TGTGCCAGTAGCACGCAGTCTGGAAACACCATATATTTT. Its translation is CASSTQSGNTIYF.

V and J are TRBV19 and TRBJ2-3; D call uncertain. CDR1 is LNHDA, CDR2 SQIVND, per germline (reference sequence). The CDR3 runs to 15 residues. The V end was cut by 3 bases, the J end by 2 bases, with 12 bases between. The CDR3 is CASSISRDSTDTQYF. As DNA, the CDR3 is TGTGCCAGTAGTATCTCCCGCGACTCCACAGATACGCAGTATTTT.

The V gene is TRBV10-3, the J gene TRBJ2-2, with 9 bases that match TRBD1. V shed 6 bases, J shed 5 bases, and the junction held 4 bases outside the gene matches. This CDR3 has 14 amino acids. From germline, CDR1 is ENHRY and CDR2 SYGVKD. Here the CDR3 DNA reads TGTGCCATCAGGGGACAGGGTAAAACCGGGGAGCTGTTTTTT. It translates to CAIRGQGKTGELFF.

The rearrangement uses TRBV10-1 and TRBJ1-1; D ambiguous. Germline V CDR1 and CDR2: WNHNN, SYGVQD (reference sequence). The CDR3 is 15 residues long. V was pared by 4 bases and J by 1 base, with 13 bases between. The CDR3 region is CASSVSPVGNTEAFF. The CDR3 bases are TGCGCCAGCAGTGTTTCACCGGTCGGGAACACTGAAGCTTTCTTT.

The chain carries TRBV6-5 and TRBJ2-5; a possible D gene is TRBD1 (5 bases). Germline V lookup: CDR1 MNHEY, CDR2 SVGAGI. CDR3 length equals 13 residues. The ends were cut back, 10 bases at V and 2 bases at J, with 14 bases in the middle. The CDR3 loop is CATREAGQETQYF. The CDR3 DNA follows: TGTGCCACTCGCGAGGCAGGGCAAGAGACCCAGTACTTC.

This chain links TRBV28 with TRBJ1-5; D gene uncertain. V was cut by 4 bases and J by 4 bases, with 5 bases left in between. Germline V gene lookup returns CDR1 MDHEN and CDR2 SYDVKM. This CDR3 has 12 residues. CDR3 in amino acids: CASSSPNQPQHF. The CDR3 DNA sequence: TGTGCCAGCAGTTCCCCGAATCAGCCCCAGCATTTT.

The rearrangement joins TRBV10-3 to TRBJ2-1, with D maybe TRBD2 (5 bases). Germline V lookup: CDR1 ENHRY, CDR2 SYGVKD. The germline V and J ends were trimmed by 9 bases and 6 bases, with 21 bases remaining between them. The CDR3 covers 15 residues. In DNA, the CDR3 is TGTGCCATTCGAATACTAGACGGTCTGGGCAATGAGCAGTTCTTC. Translation gives CAIRILDGLGNEQFF.

The genes are TRBV5-1 and TRBJ2-7; D perhaps matches TRBD2 (6 bases). There are 15 residues in the CDR3. Trimming shortened V by 0 bases and J by 0 bases, and 10 bases separated the two germline ends. The germline gives CDR1 SGHRS, CDR2 YFSETQ. The CDR3, as DNA: TGCGCCAGCAGCTTGGCGGGACTGGGCTCCTACGAGCAGTACTTC. Amino acid sequence: CASSLAGLGSYEQYF.

V gene TRBV11-2 combines with J gene TRBJ2-7; D might be TRBD2 (5 bases). Germline-derived CDR1 and CDR2 are SGHAT and FQNNGV. V lost 2 bases and J 6 bases, leaving 17 bases between the germline ends. The CDR3 extends over 15 amino acids. CDR3 sequence reads: CASSLNFGERGEQYF. The CDR3 nucleotides read TGTGCCAGCAGCTTAAACTTCGGGGAACGGGGCGAGCAGTACTTC.

The chain combines TRBV7-9 with TRBJ1-6, with a tentative D call TRBD1 (5 bases). With 3 bases removed from V and 8 bases from J, the gap between germline ends came to 14 bases. The CDR3 loop spans 15 amino acids. From germline, CDR1 is SEHNR and CDR2 FQNEAQ (reference sequence). CDR3 residues: CASSFAGRRYSPLHF. CDR3 DNA sequence: TGTGCCAGCAGCTTTGCGGGACGGCGTTATTCACCCCTCCACTTT.

The rearrangement links TRBV4-3 to TRBJ1-2, with 8 bases aligning to TRBD1. The CDR3 is made up of 15 amino acids. The V and J ends lost 0 bases and 4 bases, in that order; junction bases with no gene match: 4. In germline, CDR1 is LGHNA, CDR2 YSLEER. CDR3 nucleotides: TGCGCCAGCAGCCAAGATCGCAGGGGGCTCTATGGCTACACCTTC. Translating gives CASSQDRRGLYGYTF.

This chain connects TRBV5-1 to TRBJ1-3; D is ambiguous. This CDR3 comprises 16 residues. CDR1 and CDR2 (germline): SGHRS, YFSETQ. V lost 0 bases and J 8 bases, leaving 18 bases between the germline ends. Written as DNA, the CDR3 is TGCGCCAGCAGCTTGGCCGGCGGAGGCTCGATGGACACCATATATTTT. As protein: CASSLAGGGSMDTIYF.

The chain carries TRBV9 and TRBJ2-1, with D perhaps TRBD1 (6 bases). Deletions cut 3 bases from V and 10 bases from J, with 11 bases between. Germline-derived CDR1 and CDR2 are SGDLS and YYNGEE. There are 12 residues in the CDR3. CDR3 coding DNA: TGTGCCAGCAGCGCGACAGGACCCGAGCAGTTCTTC. Protein sequence: CASSATGPEQFF.

This chain links TRBV11-2 with TRBJ2-7; 9 bases are shared with TRBD1. V was clipped by 5 bases and J by 7 bases; unmatched bases: 9. The CDR3 has 14 residues. Germline CDR1 reads SGHAT; CDR2 reads FQNNGV. The CDR3: CASSRDRVPSEQYV. As DNA, the CDR3 is TGTGCCAGCAGCCGGGACAGGGTTCCCTCTGAGCAGTACGTC.

V usage is TRBV7-2 and J usage is TRBJ2-5; 7 bases line up with TRBD1. Germline CDR1 is SGHTA and CDR2 is FQGNSA. The CDR3 is 14 residues long. V trimming: 5 bases; J trimming: 1 base; junction bases outside the gene matches: 4. CDR3 in amino acids: CASSVGTAQETQYF. The CDR3 DNA reads as TGTGCCAGCAGCGTAGGGACAGCCCAAGAGACCCAGTACTTC.

The chain is built from TRBV2 and TRBJ1-4, with 7 bases lining up with TRBD1. The germline gives CDR1 SNHLY, CDR2 FYNNEI. This CDR3 contains 12 residues. The V gene end was trimmed by 6 bases and the J gene end by 7 bases; junction bases not matched to a gene: 2. CDR3 residues: CASSRQGEKLFF. CDR3 in DNA: TGTGCCAGCAGCAGACAGGGTGAAAAACTGTTTTTT.

The chain joins TRBV10-1 to TRBJ2-2, with no clear D. This CDR3 region has 17 residues. The germline CDR1 and CDR2 sequences are WNHNN and SYGVQD (reference sequence). Trimming removed 4 bases from V and 7 bases from J, with 22 bases in between. The CDR3 protein is CASSGPSAERSIGELFF. The CDR3 DNA is TGCGCCAGCAGTGGTCCGTCGGCGGAGAGAAGCATCGGGGAGCTGTTTTTT.

CDR3 sequence: CASSQDWRAGGYTF. CDR3 nucleotide sequence: TGCGCCAGCAGCCAAGATTGGAGGGCCGGTGGCTACACCTTC. This rearrangement joins TRBV4-3 to TRBJ1-2; D is unresolved. The length of the CDR3 is 14 residues. The ends were cut back, 0 bases at V and 7 bases at J, with 12 bases in the middle. Germline V gene sequence: CDR1 LGHNA, CDR2 YSLEER.

The V and J genes are TRBV29-1 and TRBJ2-6; 7 positions agree with TRBD2. Looked up from germline, CDR1 is SQVTM and CDR2 is ANQGSEA. J gave up 2 bases and V 6 bases, and 7 bases lay outside the gene matches. CDR3 length equals 15 residues. This CDR3 reads CSVRWGGAGANVLTF. The CDR3 coding sequence is TGCAGCGTCCGTTGGGGGGGAGCTGGGGCCAACGTCCTGACTTTC.

The rearrangement joins TRBV6-1 to TRBJ1-3, with 8 bases matching TRBD1. Germline CDR1 and CDR2: MNHNS and SASEGT. The V segment lost 4 bases and the J segment 4 bases; nucleotides outside the gene matches: 9. There are 16 residues in the CDR3. CDR3 protein: CASSGRTGGTGNTIYF. DNA of the CDR3: TGTGCCAGCAGTGGAAGAACAGGGGGTACGGGAAACACCATATATTTT.